This TCR beta chain derives from a study of CD8 T cells in Susac syndrome. The CDR3 has 14 amino acids. Germline CDR1 DFQATT, CDR2 SNEGSKA (reference sequence). The authors reverse transcribed roughly 0.5 to 1 ug RNA with random hexamers. TCRdb called the immunoSEQ multiplex PCR reads again in MiXCR, with one record for every CDR3 protein. The data hold approximately 160,000 distinct CDR3 sequences, with under 95% observed a single time. Comment on this clonotype: One end of the junction fails to match germline, which may point to a read error.

Sequenced: CD4+ T cells from PBMCs. This chain uses TRBV20-1 with TRBJ2-7; D may be TRBD1 or TRBD2 (6 bases each). The sequence was obtained from a human donor in good health. Written as DNA, the CDR3 is TGCAGTGCTAGACTTACTGGAGGGACAACTCGTCGCGACTTC. It codes for CSARLTGGTTRRDF.